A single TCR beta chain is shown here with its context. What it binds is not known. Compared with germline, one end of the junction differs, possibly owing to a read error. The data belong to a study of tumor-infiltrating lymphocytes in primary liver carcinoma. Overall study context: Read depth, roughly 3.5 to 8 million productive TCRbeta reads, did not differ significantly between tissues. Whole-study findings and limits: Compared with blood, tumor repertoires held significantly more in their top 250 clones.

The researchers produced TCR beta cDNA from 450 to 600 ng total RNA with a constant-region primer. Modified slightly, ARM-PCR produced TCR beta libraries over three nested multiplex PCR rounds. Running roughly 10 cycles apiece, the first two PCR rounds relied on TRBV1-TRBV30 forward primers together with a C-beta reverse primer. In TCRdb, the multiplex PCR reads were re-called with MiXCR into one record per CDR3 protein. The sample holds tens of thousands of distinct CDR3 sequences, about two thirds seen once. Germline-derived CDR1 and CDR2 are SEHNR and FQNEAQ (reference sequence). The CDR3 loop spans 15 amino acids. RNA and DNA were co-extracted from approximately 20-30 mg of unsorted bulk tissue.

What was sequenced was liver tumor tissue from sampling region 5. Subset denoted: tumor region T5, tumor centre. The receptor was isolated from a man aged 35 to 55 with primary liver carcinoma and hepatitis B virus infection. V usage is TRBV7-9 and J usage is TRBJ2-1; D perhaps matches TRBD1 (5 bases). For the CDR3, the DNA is TGTGCCAGCAGTGACAGTTTATCCGAAAACAATGAGCAGATCTTC. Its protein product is CASSDSLSENNEQIF.